What follows are 14 T cell receptor beta chains derived from one specimen sequenced in a study of shared clonotypes between healthy human individuals (dated by TCRdb to the early 2020s). CD8 naive samples consisted of CD45RO-negative cells that were positively selected for CCR7, yielding a CD45RA+CCR7+ population without TemRA cells. The library was made by the immunoSEQ multiplex PCR assay. The table was pulled from immuneACCESS by TCRdb, which kept in-frame rearrangements only. Such tables lose some clones; where checked, under half of the loss comes from unresolved V genes, and the rest has no known cause. In all, the sample holds hundreds of thousands of clones, and more than 95% of those were seen once. The ten largest clonotypes hold 0.3% of the sample. Sequencing was performed on naive CD8+ T cells sorted from blood. Per the publication, the cell subset or site label means: CD45RA+CCR7+. The origin of the receptors is a young man in good health.

This chain joins TRBV27 and TRBJ2-1; no clear D. The length of the CDR3 is 11 residues. Trimming left V 10 bases short and J 9 bases short, with 13 bases between. Germline V lookup: CDR1 MNHEY, CDR2 SMNVEV (reference sequence). CDR3 region: CATLGWGEQFF. The CDR3 bases are TGTGCCACCTTAGGGTGGGGTGAGCAGTTCTTC.

This chain joins TRBV5-4 and TRBJ2-1; 13 nucleotides match TRBD2. Germline CDR1 SGHNT, CDR2 YYREEE (reference sequence). The ends lost 4 bases at V and 4 bases at J; junction bases unmatched: 5. The CDR3 runs to 16 residues. The CDR3 sequence is CASSEGLAGLYNEQFF. CDR3 DNA: TGTGCCAGCAGCGAGGGACTAGCGGGATTATACAATGAGCAGTTCTTC.

The chain has TRBV9 and TRBJ1-2; 7 positions agree with TRBD1. There are 12 residues in the CDR3. CDR1 and CDR2 from the germline V gene are SGDLS and YYNGEE. V trimming: 1 base; J trimming: 6 bases; junction bases outside the gene matches: 0. CDR3 DNA sequence: TGTGCCAGCAGCGTACAGGGGGATGGCTACACCTTC. Its translation is CASSVQGDGYTF.

As regards this clone: This same CDR3 is encoded by further DNA sequences in the sample. The genes are TRBV29-1 and TRBJ1-1; no definite D call. The CDR3 loop spans 11 amino acids. Germline loops: CDR1 SQVTM, CDR2 ANQGSEA. The V end was cut by 3 bases, the J end by 2 bases, with 4 bases between. CDR3 sequence reads: CSVEENTEAFF. In nucleotides, the CDR3 is TGCAGCGTTGAGGAAAACACTGAAGCTTTCTTT.

This clone was recorded once. The chain employs TRBV6-5 and TRBJ2-1; 12 bases fit TRBD2. V gave up 6 bases and J gave up 7 bases; unmatched junction bases: 7. Germline values: CDR1 MNHEY, CDR2 SVGAGI. The CDR3 totals 15 residues. The CDR3 DNA is TGTGCCAGCAGAATCCTAGCGGGAGGGTGGAATGAGCAGTTCTTC. Amino acid sequence: CASRILAGGWNEQFF.

V is TRBV5-1 and J is TRBJ1-4; the match to TRBD1 covers 11 bases. There are 15 residues in the CDR3. Germline V gene data show CDR1 as SGHRS and CDR2 as YFSETQ. The V gene end was trimmed by 4 bases and the J gene end by 7 bases; junction bases not matched to a gene: 6. The CDR3 coding sequence is TGCGCCAGCAGCATCGGACAGGGGGCAGTTGAAAAACTGTTTTTT. As protein: CASSIGQGAVEKLFF.

This sequence joins TRBV18 and TRBJ2-1, with D perhaps matching TRBD1 (5 bases). Trimming cost V 4 bases and J 1 base, with 14 bases left between them. Germline V CDR1 and CDR2: KGHSH, LQKENI. The CDR3 is 16 amino acids. CDR3 nucleotides: TGTGCCAGCTCACGGGCCTCCCAGGGATCCTACAATGAGCAGTTCTTC. This translates into CASSRASQGSYNEQFF.

A single count supports this clone. This chain joins TRBV7-6 and TRBJ2-7; D remains ambiguous. The V and J ends lost 3 bases and 4 bases respectively, with 10 bases between them. The germline V gene encodes CDR1 SGHVS and CDR2 FNYEAQ. CDR3 length: 13 residues. CDR3 DNA: TGTGCCAGCAGCTTGGGTCTGGGGTACGAGCAGTACTTC. Protein product: CASSLGLGYEQYF.

The chain is built from TRBV2 and TRBJ2-7; 8 bases match TRBD1. Germline loops: CDR1 SNHLY, CDR2 FYNNEI. The CDR3 totals 15 residues. Trimming at V came to 0 bases and at J to 3 bases, leaving 4 bases not matched to a gene. The CDR3 loop reads CASSEAFRGRYEQYF. CDR3 coding DNA: TGTGCCAGCAGTGAAGCATTCAGGGGGCGCTACGAGCAGTACTTC. The full variable domain, its missing parts supplied by reference TRBV2 and TRBJ2-7, is EPEVTQTPSHQVTQMGQEVILRCVPISNHLYFYWYRQILGQKVEFLVSFYNNEISEKSEIFDDQFSVERPDGSNFTLKIRSTKLEDSAMYFCASSEAFRGRYEQYFGPGTRLTVT.

The J gene is TRBJ2-7, the V gene TRBV6-1, with TRBD1 matching over 9 bases. CDR3 length: 14 amino acids. The germline V gene has CDR1 MNHNS and CDR2 SASEGT. V was pared by 6 bases and J by 2 bases, with 5 bases of the junction left unmatched. In DNA, the CDR3 is TGTGCCAGCAGCCGGGACAGGGCCCCCTACGAGCAGTACTTC. This gives the protein CASSRDRAPYEQYF.

This sequence joins TRBV6-6 and TRBJ2-7; 9 bases are a match to TRBD1. The germline CDR1 and CDR2 sequences are MNHNY and SVGAGI (reference sequence). CDR3 length: 15 residues. With 4 bases clipped from V and 0 bases from J, the junction kept 4 bases outside the gene matches. CDR3 sequence: CASSFRQGVSYEQYF. As DNA, the CDR3 is TGTGCCAGCAGTTTTAGACAGGGGGTCTCCTACGAGCAGTACTTC.

The rearrangement joins TRBV29-1 to TRBJ2-7; D possibly corresponds to TRBD1 (6 bases). Trimming removed 4 bases from V and 6 bases from J, with 16 bases in between. This CDR3 comprises 13 residues. Germline V CDR1 and CDR2: SQVTM, ANQGSEA. For the CDR3, the DNA is TGCAGCGTTGGGGCCCAGGGGTTGTCCGAGCAGTACTTC. Amino acid sequence: CSVGAQGLSEQYF.

This chain connects TRBV27 to TRBJ2-3; no clear D gene. V was pared by 4 bases and J by 3 bases, with 8 bases between. CDR1 is MNHEY, CDR2 SMNVEV, per germline (reference sequence). This CDR3 region has 13 residues. The CDR3 DNA follows: TGTGCCAGCAGTTCCCTGAATACAGATACGCAGTATTTT. It yields the protein CASSSLNTDTQYF.

This clone was picked up one time. The genes are TRBV2 and TRBJ2-5, with 7 bases fitting TRBD2. Per the germline V gene, CDR1 is SNHLY and CDR2 is FYNNEI. V dropped 7 bases and J dropped 0; count of bases not matched to a gene: 5. The CDR3 is 14 residues long. The CDR3 loop reads CASTSGTNQETQYF. The CDR3 nucleotides are TGTGCCAGCACCTCCGGGACTAACCAAGAGACCCAGTACTTC. Complete variable domain (other parts from reference TRBV2 and TRBJ2-5): EPEVTQTPSHQVTQMGQEVILRCVPISNHLYFYWYRQILGQKVEFLVSFYNNEISEKSEIFDDQFSVERPDGSNFTLKIRSTKLEDSAMYFCASTSGTNQETQYFGPGTRLLVL.